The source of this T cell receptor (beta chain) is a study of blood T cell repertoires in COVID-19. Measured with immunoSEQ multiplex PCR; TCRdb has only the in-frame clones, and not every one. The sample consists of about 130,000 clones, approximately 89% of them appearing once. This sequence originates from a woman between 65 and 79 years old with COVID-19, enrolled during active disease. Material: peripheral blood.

The CDR3 sequence is CASSPGEFFASNYGYTF. The CDR3 DNA reads TGTGCCAGCAGTCCCGGAGAGTTCTTCGCCTCTAACTATGGCTACACCTTC. The chain has TRBV6-6 and TRBJ1-2; D is uncertain. The CDR3 covers 17 residues. From germline, CDR1 is MNHNY and CDR2 SVGAGI (reference sequence). V lost 5 bases and J lost 0, with 19 bases in between.